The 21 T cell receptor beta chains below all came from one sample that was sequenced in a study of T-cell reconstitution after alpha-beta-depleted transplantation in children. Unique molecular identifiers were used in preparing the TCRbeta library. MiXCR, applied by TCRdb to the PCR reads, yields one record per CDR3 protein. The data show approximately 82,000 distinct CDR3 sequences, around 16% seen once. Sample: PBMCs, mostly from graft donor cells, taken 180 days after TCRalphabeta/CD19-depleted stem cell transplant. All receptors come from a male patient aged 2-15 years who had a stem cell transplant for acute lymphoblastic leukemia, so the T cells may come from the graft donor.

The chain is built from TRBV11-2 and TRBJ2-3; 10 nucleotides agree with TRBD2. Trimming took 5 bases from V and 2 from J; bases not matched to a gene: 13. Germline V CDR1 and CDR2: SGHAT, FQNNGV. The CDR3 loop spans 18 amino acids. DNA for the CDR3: TGTGCCAGCAGCCAGAGGGTCCTAGCGGGGGCTTACACAGATACGCAGTATTTT. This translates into CASSQRVLAGAYTDTQYF.

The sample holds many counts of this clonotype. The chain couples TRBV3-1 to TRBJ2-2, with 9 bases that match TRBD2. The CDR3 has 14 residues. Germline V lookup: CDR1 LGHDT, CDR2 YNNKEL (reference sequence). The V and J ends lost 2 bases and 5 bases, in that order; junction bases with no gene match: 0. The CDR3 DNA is TGTGCCAGCAGCCAACTAGCGGGAACCGGGGAGCTGTTTTTT. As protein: CASSQLAGTGELFF.

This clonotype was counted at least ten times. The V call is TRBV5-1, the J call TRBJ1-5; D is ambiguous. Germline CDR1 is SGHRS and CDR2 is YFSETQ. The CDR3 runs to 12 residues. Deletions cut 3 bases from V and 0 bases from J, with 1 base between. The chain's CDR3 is CASSYSNQPQHF. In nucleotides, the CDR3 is TGCGCCAGCAGCTATAGCAATCAGCCCCAGCATTTT. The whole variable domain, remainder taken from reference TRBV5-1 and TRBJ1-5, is KAGVTQTPRYLIKTRGQQVTLSCSPISGHRSVSWYQQTPGQGLQFLFEYFSETQRNKGNFPGRFSGRQFSNSRSEMNVSTLELGDSALYLCASSYSNQPQHFGDGTRLSIL.

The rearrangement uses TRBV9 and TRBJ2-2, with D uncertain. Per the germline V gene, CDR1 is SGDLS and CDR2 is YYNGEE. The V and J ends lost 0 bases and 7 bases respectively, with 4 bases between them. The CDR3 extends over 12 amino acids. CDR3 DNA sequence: TGTGCCAGCAGCGTAGGGGGCGGGGAGCTGTTTTTT. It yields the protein CASSVGGGELFF.

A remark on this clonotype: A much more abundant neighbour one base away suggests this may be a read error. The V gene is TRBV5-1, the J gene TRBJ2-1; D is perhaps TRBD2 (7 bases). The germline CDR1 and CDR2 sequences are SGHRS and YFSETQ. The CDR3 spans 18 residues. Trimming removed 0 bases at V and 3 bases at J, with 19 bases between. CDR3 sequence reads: CASSLGTRGGNYYNEQFF. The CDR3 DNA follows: TGCGCCAGCAGCTTGGGGACTAGAGGGGGAAATTACTACAATGAGCAGTTCTTC.

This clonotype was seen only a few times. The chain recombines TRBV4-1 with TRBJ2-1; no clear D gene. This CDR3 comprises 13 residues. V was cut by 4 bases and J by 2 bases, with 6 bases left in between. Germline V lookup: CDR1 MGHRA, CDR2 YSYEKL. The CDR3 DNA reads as TGCGCCAGCAGCCGGCCAGCCTACAATGAGCAGTTCTTC. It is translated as CASSRPAYNEQFF.

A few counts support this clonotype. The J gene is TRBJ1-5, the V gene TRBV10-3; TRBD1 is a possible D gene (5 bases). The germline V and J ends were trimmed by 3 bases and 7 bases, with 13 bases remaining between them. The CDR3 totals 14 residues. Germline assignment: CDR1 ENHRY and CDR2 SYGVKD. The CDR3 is CAISEGPGWQPQHF. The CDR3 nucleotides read TGTGCCATCAGTGAAGGTCCAGGGTGGCAGCCCCAGCATTTT.

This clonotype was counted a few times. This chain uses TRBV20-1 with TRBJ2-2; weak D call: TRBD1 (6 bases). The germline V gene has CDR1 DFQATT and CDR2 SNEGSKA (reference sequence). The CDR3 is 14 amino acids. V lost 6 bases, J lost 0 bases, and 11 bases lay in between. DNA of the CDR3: TGCAGTGCGTACAGGGTCGCGAACACCGGGGAGCTGTTTTTT. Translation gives CSAYRVANTGELFF.

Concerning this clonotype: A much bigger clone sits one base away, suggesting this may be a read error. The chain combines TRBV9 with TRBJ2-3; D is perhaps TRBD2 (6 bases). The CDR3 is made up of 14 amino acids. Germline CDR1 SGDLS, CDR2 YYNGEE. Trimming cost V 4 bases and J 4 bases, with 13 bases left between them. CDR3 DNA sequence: TGTGCCAGCAGCTTCGGGGGTTACGCAGATACGCAGTATTTT. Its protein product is CASSFGGYADTQYF. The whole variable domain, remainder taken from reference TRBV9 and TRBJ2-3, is DSGVTQTPKHLITATGQRVTLRCSPRSGDLSVYWYQQSLDQGLQFLIQYYNGEERAKGNILERFSAQQFPDLHSELNLSSLELGDSALYFCASSFGGYADTQYFGPGTRLTVL.

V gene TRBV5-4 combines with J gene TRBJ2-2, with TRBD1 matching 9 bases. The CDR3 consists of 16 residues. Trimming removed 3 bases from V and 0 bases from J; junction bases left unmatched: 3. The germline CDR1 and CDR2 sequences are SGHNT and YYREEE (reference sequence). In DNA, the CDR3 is TGTGCCAGCAGCTACAGGGACAGGGCGAACACCGGGGAGCTGTTTTTT. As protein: CASSYRDRANTGELFF.

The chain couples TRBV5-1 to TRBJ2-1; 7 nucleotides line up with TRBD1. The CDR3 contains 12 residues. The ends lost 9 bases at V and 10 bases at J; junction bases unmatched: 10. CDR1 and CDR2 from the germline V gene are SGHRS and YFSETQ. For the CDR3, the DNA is TGCGCCATTCACCTAGGGGGCGGGGAGCAGTTCTTC. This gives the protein CAIHLGGGEQFF.

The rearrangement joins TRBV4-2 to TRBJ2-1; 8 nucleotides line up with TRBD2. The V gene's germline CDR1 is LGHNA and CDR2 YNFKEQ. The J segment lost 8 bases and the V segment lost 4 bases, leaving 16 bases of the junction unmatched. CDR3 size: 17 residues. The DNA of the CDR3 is TGTGCCAGCAGCCCATTTTTGGCGAGCGGGAGCAGTTATGAGCAGTTCTTC. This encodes CASSPFLASGSSYEQFF.

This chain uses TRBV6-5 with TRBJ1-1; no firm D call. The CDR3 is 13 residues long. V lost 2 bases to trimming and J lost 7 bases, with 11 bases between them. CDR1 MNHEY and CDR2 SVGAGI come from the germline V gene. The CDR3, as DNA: TGTGCCAGCAGTTACGATGGAGGACGTGAAGCTTTCTTT. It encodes CASSYDGGREAFF.

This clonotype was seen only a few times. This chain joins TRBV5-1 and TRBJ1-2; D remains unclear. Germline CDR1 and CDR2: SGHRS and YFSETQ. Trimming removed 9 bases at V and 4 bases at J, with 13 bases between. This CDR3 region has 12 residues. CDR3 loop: CAKSTALYGYTF. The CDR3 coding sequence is TGCGCCAAATCTACAGCCCTCTATGGCTACACCTTC. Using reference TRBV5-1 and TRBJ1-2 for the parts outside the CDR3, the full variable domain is KAGVTQTPRYLIKTRGQQVTLSCSPISGHRSVSWYQQTPGQGLQFLFEYFSETQRNKGNFPGRFSGRQFSNSRSEMNVSTLELGDSALYLCAKSTALYGYTFGSGTRLTVV.

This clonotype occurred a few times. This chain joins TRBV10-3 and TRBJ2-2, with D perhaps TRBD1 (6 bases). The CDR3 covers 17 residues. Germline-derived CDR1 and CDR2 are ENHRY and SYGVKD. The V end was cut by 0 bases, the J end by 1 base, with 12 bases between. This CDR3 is CAISESGNRENTGELFF. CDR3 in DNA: TGTGCCATCAGTGAGTCGGGAAACAGGGAGAACACCGGGGAGCTGTTTTTT.

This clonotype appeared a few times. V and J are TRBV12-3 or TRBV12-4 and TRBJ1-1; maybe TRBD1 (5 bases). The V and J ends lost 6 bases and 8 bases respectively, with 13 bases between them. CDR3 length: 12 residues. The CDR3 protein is CASSPTAGEAFF. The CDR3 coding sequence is TGTGCCAGCAGCCCGACGGCAGGGGAAGCTTTCTTT.

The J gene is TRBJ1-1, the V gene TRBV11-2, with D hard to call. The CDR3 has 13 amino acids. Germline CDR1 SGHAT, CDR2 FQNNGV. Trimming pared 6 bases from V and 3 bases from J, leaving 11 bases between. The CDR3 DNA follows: TGTGCCAGCAGTCTACACGAGGACACTGAAGCTTTCTTT. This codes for CASSLHEDTEAFF.

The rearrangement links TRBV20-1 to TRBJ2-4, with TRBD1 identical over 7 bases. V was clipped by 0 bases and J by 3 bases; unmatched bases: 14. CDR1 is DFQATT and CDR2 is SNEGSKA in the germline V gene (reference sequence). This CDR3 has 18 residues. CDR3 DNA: TGCAGTGCTAGAGATCACAGGGGCGAGTCCTGGATCAAAAACATTCAGTACTTC. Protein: CSARDHRGESWIKNIQYF.

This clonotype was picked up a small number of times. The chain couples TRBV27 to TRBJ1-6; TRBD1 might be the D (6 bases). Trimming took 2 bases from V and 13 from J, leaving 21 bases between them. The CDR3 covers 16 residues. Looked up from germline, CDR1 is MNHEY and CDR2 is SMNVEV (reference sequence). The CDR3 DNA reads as TGTGCCAGCAGTTTAACGGTACGGGACAAAGGGGCGCCCCTCCACTTT. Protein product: CASSLTVRDKGAPLHF.

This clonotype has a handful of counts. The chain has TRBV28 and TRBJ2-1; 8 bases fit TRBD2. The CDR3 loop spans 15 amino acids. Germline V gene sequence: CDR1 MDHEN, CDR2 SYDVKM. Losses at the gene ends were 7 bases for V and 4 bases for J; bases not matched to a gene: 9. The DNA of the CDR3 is TGTGCCAGCACTCTTGGGACTAGTAGTTACAATGAGCAGTTCTTC. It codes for CASTLGTSSYNEQFF.

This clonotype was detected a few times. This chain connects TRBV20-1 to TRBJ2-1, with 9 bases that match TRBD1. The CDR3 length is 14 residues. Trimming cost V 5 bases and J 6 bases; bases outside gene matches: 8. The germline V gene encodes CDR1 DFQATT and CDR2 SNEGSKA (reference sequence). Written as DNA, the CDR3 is TGCAGTGCTGGACAGGGGACGTTCCTCAATGAGCAGTTCTTC. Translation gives CSAGQGTFLNEQFF.